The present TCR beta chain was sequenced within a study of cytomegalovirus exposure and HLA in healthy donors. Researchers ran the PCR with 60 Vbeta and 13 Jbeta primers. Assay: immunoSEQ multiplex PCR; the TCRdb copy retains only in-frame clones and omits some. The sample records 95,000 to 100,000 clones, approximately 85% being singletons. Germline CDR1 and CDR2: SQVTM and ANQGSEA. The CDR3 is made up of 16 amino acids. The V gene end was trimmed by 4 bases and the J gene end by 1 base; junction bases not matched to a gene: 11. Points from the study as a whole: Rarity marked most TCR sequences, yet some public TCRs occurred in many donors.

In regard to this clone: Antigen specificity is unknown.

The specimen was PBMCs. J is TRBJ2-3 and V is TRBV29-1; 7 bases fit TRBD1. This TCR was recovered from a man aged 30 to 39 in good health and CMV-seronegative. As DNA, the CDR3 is TGCAGCGTTGGACAGGGCAGCCGGCGGGGCACAGATACGCAGTATTTT. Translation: CSVGQGSRRGTDTQYF.